The sequence of this T cell receptor (beta chain) was determined in a study of shared clonotypes between healthy human individuals (dated by TCRdb to 2018 to 2020). Regarding the study in general: The cohort included a few men and a couple of women between 18 and 49 years of age. Each donor's leukapheresis produced roughly between roughly 0.9 and 8.9 billion PBMCs. To estimate repertoire size and how much clonotypes are shared between individuals, the study performed deep sequencing of blood TCR repertoires from roughly five healthy adults. For each donor, CD4 naive and CD4 memory were each given three plates, CD8 naive was given two plates, and CD8 memory was given one plate. To increase sequencing depth and limit assay-specific biases, TCR repertoire library preparation and sequencing were carried out by different laboratories using diverse techniques.

This clone was observed once. The antigen it binds to is not known. No clone much larger than this one lies a single base away; base qualities are absent. The donors were healthy, HIV-negative adults with no recently reported acute infections or vaccinations. Only Caucasian adults living in Nashville, Tennessee, USA were represented among the donors. CD4+ T cells were enriched by magnetic negative selection, after which naive cells were positively selected on CD45RA and the negative fraction was taken as the memory subset. Blood was collected by leukapheresis, and PBMCs were isolated by Ficoll-Histopaque density gradient centrifugation and then cryopreserved in liquid nitrogen vapor phase. Purity and quantity of every magnetically sorted T cell population were checked by analytical flow cytometry. From each sorted fraction, genomic DNA was isolated and quantified by UV absorbance on a Nanodrop 2000c.

The paper as a whole reports these results and caveats: Larger estimated clonotype richness was generally found for naive subsets than for memory subsets. The small number of donors limited the genetic and exposure-history diversity represented. Compared with non-shared clonotypes, the clonotypes found in all four sorted-subset donors had higher generation probabilities. Across four donors, 4.5% to 6.5% of naive CD4, roughly 3.8% of naive CD8, 2% to 2.5% of memory CD4, and 0.4% to 0.45% of memory CD8 clonotypes were shared. Even with the large sequencing depth, rarefaction of the sorted-subset datasets indicated that sequencing was incomplete. Pairwise subsampling indicated that sequencing depth was expected to affect the degree of clonotype sharing among donors. Sampling was restricted to blood, and TCR repertoires in tissues likely differ from the TCR repertoires found in blood.

From the cysteine through the phenylalanine, the CDR3 covers 12 amino acids. Only the CDR3 region is kept as DNA, spanning 36 bases read in frame from base 1. Cut back by 4 bases and 5 bases, the V and J ends lie 8 bases apart. CDR1 is given as ENHRY and CDR2 as SYGVKD, both from the germline V gene. Using the deep immunoSEQ assay, TCR CDR3 regions were amplified from genomic DNA by multiplex PCR. For each cell subset, the extracted genomic DNA was distributed evenly across all wells of several immunoSEQ 96-well plates, and each plate served as one replicate. For sorted subsets, roughly 200 ng of genomic DNA, equivalent to 25,000 to 35,000 T cell genomes, went into each replicate PCR. The purified libraries were quantified using a Qubit 3.0 fluorometer, sized with a Bioanalyzer 2100, and then quantified again using the KAPA Library Quantification kit. Every immunoSEQ 96-well plate was sequenced on a separate single-read 150-cycle Illumina NextSeq 550 flow cell. In the original analysis: Because the immunoSEQ output included only junctional sequences and no quality scores, the filtering could not be the same as the filtering used for full-length reads. Sequences were annotated with PyIR, a Python wrapper for IgBLAST v1.9, using IMGT germline references to assign V/J genes and CDR3. Reads were removed for weak V/J assignments (E-value above 1e-6), missing CDR3, stop codons, out-of-frame junctions, or ambiguous translated residues. V3J clonotypes were defined as sequences sharing the same inferred V gene, J gene, and CDR3 amino acid sequence. The percentage overlap between two repertoires was calculated by dividing the number of shared unique clonotypes by the size of the smaller repertoire. Repertoire richness was assessed with RTK rarefaction, the Chao1 estimator, and Recon v2.1 estimates of unobserved clonotypes. OLGA was used to compute generation probabilities for all TCRbeta clonotypes that the gDNA method yielded from a handful of donors. Not all clones reach the TCRdb copy of this immuneACCESS table, which keeps in-frame sequences only. Checked studies attribute under half of the gap to unresolved V genes and leave the rest unexplained. Clone size and the V and J calls come from that table; the DNA yielded D and trimming. The sample table holds some 2,000,000 clones, of which around 95% were seen once. Of the sample, 0.1% to 0.15% is held by the ten largest clones.

Sequencing was done on a sample of naive CD4+ T cells sorted from blood. Per the publication, the cell subset or site label means: CD45RA+ positively selected. The TCR was taken from a man aged 18 to 30 in good health. Recombination joined TRBV10-3 with TRBJ1-2, with the D gene call left open. The sequence in DNA is TGTGCCATCAGTGGTGACAATTATGGCTACACCTTC. Its protein is CAISGDNYGYTF.